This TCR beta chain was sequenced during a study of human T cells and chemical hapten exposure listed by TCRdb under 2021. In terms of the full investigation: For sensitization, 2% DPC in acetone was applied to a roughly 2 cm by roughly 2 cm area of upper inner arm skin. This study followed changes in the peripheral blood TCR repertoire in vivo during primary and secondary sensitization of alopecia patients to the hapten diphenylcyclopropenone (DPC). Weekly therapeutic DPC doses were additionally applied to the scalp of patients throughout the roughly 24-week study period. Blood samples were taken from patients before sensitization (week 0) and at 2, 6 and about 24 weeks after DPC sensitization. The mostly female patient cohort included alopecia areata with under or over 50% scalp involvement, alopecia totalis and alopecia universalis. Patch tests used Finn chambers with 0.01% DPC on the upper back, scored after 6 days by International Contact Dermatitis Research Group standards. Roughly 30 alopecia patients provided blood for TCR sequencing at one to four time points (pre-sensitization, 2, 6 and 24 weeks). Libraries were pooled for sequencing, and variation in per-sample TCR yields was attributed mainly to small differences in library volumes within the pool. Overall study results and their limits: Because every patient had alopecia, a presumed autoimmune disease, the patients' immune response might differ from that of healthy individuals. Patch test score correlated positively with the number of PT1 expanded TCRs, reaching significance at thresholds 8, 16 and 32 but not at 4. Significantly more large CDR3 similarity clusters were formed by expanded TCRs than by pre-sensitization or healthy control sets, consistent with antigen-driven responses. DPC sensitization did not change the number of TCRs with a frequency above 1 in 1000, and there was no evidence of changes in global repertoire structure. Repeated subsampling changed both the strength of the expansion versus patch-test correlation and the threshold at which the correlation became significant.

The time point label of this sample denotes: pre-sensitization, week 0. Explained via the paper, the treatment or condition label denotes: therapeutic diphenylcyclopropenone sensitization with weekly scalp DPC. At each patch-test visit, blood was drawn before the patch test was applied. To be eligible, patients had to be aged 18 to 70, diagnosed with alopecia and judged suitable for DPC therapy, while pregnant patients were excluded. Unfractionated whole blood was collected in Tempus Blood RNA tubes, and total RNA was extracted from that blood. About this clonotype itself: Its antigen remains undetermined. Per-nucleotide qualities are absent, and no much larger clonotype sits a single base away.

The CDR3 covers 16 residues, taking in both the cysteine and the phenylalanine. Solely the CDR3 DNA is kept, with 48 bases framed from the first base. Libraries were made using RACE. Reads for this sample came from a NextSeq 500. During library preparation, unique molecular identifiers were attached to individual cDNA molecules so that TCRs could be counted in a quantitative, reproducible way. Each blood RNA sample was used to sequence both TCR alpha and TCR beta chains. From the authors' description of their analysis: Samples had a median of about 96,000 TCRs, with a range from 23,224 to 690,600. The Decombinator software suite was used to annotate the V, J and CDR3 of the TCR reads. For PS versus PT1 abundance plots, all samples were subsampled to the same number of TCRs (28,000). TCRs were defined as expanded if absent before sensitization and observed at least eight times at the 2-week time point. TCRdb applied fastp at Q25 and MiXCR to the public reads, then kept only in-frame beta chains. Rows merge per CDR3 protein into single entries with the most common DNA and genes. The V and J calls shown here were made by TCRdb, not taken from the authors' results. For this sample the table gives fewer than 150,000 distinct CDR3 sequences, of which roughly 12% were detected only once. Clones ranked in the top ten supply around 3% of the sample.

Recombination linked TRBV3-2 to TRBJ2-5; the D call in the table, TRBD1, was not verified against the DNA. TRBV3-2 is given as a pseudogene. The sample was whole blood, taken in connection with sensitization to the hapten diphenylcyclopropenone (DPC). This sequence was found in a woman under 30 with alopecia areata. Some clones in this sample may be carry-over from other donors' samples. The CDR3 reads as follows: CASSQEGDRLQETQYF. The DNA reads TGTGCCAGCAGCCAAGAAGGGGACAGACTTCAAGAGACCCAGTACTTC.